This TCR beta chain was sequenced in a study of circulating and synovial CD4+ cells in juvenile arthritis. CDR3 size: 16 residues. V lost 5 bases, J lost 4 bases, and 11 bases stayed unmatched. CDR1 MDHEN and CDR2 SYDVKM come from the germline V gene. To note about this clone: Its specificity is not known.

Libraries were prepared by immunoSEQ multiplex PCR; TCRdb keeps only in-frame clonotypes and omits some of them. Altogether 30,000 to 40,000 clones are present, nearly 95% being singletons, with the ten largest covering 0.68%. Study-wide results and caveats: Measured synovium overlap likely understates the true shared repertoire. Bulk blood CD4 repertoires were more diverse than these. Compared with bulk blood, circulating pathogenic-like lymphocytes shared substantially more CDR3 sequences with synovial T cells. CPL versus bulk CD4 samples: T cell genome counts differed by at least an order of magnitude.

This clonotype originated in a human donor with juvenile idiopathic arthritis. The chain employs TRBV28 and TRBJ2-1; 7 bases are a match to TRBD1. Source material: CD4+ T cells from blood. The CDR3: CASSPRGGVGYNEQFF. Here the CDR3 DNA reads TGTGCCAGCAGTCCTCGAGGGGGCGTTGGGTACAATGAGCAGTTCTTC.